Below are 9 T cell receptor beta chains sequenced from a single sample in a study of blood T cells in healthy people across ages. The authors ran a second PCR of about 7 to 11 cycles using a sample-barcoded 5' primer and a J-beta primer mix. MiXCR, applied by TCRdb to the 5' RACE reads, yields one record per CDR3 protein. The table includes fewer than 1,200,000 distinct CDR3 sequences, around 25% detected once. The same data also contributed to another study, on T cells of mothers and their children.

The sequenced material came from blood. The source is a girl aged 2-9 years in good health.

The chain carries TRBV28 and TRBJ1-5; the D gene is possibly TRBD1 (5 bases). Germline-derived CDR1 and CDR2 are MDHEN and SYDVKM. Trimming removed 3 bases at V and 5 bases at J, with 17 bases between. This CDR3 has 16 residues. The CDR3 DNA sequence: TGTGCCAGCAGTTTCCCCGACAGTTTTGAGGATCAGCCCCAGCATTTT. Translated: CASSFPDSFEDQPQHF.

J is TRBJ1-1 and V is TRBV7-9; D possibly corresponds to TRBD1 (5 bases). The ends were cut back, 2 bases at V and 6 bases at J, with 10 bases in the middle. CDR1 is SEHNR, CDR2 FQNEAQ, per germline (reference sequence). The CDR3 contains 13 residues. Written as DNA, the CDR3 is TGTGCCAGCAGCTTACGGGGGGGTTCTGAAGCTTTCTTT. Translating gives CASSLRGGSEAFF.

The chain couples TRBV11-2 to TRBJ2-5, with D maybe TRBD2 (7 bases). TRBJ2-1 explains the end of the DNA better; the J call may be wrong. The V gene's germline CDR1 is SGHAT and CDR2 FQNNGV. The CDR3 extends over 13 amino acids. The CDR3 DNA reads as TGTGCCAGCAGCTTATTGGGGGGGCCAGTGCAGTTCTTC. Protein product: CASSLLGGPVQFF.

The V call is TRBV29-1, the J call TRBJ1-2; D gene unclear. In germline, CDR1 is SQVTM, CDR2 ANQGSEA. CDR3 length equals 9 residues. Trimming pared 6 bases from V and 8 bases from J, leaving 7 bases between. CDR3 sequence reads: CSVYGGYTF. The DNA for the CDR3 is TGCAGCGTATACGGGGGCTACACCTTC.

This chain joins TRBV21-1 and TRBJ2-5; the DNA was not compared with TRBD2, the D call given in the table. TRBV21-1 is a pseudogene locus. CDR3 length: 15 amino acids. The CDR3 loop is CASSFGPASSETQYF. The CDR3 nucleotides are TGTGCCAGCAGCTTTGGACCAGCGAGTTCAGAGACCCAGTACTTC.

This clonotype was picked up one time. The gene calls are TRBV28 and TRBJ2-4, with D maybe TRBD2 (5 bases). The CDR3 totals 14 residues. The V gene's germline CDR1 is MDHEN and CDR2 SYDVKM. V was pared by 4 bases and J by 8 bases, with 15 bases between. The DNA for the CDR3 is TGTGCCAGCAGTTCGGGATTCGGAGGCGACATTCAGTACTTC. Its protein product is CASSSGFGGDIQYF.

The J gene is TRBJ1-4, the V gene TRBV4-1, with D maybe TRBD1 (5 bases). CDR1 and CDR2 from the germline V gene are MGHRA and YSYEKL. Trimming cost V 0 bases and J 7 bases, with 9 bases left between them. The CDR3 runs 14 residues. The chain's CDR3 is CASSQEQGLEKLFF. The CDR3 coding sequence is TGCGCCAGCAGCCAAGAGCAGGGCCTTGAAAAACTGTTTTTT.

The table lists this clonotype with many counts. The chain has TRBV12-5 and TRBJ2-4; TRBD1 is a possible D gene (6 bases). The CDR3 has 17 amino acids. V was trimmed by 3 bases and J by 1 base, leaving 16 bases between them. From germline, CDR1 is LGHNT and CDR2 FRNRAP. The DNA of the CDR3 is TGTGCTAGTGGTTTCTTTCCCAAAGACAGGGCCAAAAACATTCAGTACTTC. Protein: CASGFFPKDRAKNIQYF. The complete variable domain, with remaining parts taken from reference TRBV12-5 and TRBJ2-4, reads DARVTQTPRHKVTEMGQEVTMRCQPILGHNTVFWYRQTMMQGLELLAYFRNRAPLDDSGMPKDRFSAEMPDATLATLKIQPSEPRDSAVYFCASGFFPKDRAKNIQYFGAGTRLSVL.

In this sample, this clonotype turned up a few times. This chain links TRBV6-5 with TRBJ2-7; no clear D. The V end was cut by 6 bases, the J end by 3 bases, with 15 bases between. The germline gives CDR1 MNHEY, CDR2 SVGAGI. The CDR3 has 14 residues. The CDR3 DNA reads TGTGCCAGCAGCCCTACGGGCGTGTTCTACGAGCAGTACTTC. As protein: CASSPTGVFYEQYF.